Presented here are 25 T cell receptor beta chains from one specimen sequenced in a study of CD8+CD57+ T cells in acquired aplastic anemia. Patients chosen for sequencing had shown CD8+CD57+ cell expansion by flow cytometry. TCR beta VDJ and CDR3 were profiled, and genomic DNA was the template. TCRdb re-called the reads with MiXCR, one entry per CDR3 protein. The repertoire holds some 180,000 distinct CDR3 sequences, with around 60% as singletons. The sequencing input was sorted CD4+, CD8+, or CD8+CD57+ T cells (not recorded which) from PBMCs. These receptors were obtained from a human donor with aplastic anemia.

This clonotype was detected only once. CDR3 coding DNA: TGTGCCAGCAGCTTAGACGTGGAAGAGACCCAGTACTTC. Protein product: CASSLDVEETQYF. This chain joins TRBV13 and TRBJ2-5; no clear D gene. The CDR3 contains 13 residues. Germline V lookup: CDR1 PRHDT, CDR2 FYEKMQ (reference sequence). Trimming left V 1 base short and J 3 bases short, with 6 bases between.

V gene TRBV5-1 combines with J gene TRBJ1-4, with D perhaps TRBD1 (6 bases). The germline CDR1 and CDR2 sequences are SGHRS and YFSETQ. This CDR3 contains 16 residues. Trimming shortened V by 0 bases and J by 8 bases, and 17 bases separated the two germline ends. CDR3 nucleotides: TGCGCCAGCAGCTTGGAACAGGGTGGCGAGGGAGAAAAACTGTTTTTT. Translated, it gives CASSLEQGGEGEKLFF.

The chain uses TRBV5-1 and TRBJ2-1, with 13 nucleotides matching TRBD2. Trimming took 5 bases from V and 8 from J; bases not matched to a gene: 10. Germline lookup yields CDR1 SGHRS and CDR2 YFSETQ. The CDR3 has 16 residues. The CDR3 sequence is CASSDELAGGRDEQFF. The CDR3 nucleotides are TGCGCCAGCAGTGATGAACTAGCGGGGGGGCGGGATGAGCAGTTCTTC.

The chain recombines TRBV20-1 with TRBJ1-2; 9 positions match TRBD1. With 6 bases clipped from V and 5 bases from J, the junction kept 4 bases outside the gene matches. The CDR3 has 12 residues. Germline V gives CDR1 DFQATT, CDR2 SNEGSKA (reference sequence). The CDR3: CSALTGGYGYTF. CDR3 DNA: TGCAGTGCGTTGACAGGGGGATATGGCTACACCTTC.

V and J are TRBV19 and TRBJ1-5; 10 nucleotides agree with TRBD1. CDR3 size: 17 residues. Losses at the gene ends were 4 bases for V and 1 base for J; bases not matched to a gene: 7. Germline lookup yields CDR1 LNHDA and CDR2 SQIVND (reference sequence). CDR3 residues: CASSTQTGGGSNQPQHF. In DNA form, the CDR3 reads TGTGCCAGTAGTACCCAGACAGGGGGCGGAAGCAATCAGCCCCAGCATTTT.

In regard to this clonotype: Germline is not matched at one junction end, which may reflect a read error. The CDR3 DNA is TGTGCCAACAGCCCCGGGGGCACAGATACGCAGTATTTT. It yields the protein CANSPGGTDTQYF. The gene calls are TRBV7-9 and TRBJ2-3, with D possibly being TRBD2 (5 bases). This CDR3 contains 13 residues. Looked up from germline, CDR1 is SEHNR and CDR2 is FQNEAQ (reference sequence).

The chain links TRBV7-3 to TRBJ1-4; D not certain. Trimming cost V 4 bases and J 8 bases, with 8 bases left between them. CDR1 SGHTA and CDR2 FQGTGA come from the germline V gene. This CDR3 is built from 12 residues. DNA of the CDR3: TGTGCCAGCAGCTGGGAGTCCGAAAAACTGTTTTTT. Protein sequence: CASSWESEKLFF.

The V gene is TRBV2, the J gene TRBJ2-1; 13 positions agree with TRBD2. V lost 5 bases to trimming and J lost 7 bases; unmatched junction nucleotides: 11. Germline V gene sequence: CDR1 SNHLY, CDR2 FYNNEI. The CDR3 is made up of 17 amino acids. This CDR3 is CASSLASGTSGVNEQFF. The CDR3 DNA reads TGTGCCAGCAGTTTAGCGTCCGGGACTAGCGGGGTGAATGAGCAGTTCTTC.

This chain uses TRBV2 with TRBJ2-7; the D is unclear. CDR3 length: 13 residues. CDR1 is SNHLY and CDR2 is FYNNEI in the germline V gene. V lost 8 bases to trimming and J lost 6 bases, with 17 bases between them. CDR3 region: CASLRATSGEQYF. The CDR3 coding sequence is TGTGCCAGCCTCCGGGCCACCTCGGGCGAGCAGTACTTC.

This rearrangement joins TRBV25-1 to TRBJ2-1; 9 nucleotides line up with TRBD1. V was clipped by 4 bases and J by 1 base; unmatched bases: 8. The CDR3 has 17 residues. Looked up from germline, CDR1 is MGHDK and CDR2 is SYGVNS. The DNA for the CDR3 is TGTGCCAGCAGTGCGAGACCGGGACAGGGTTCCTACAATGAGCAGTTCTTC. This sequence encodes CASSARPGQGSYNEQFF.

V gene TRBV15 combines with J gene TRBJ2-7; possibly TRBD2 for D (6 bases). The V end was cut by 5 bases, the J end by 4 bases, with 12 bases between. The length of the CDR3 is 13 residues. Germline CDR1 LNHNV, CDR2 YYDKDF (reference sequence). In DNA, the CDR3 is TGTGCCACCAGCCCGCGGGGCCCATACGAGCAGTACTTC. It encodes CATSPRGPYEQYF.

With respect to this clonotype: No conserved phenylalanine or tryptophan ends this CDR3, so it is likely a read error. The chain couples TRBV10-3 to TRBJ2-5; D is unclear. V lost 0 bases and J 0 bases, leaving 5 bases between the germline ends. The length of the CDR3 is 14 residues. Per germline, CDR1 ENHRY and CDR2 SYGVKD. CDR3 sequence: CAISESMNQETQYL. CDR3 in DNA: TGTGCCATCAGTGAGTCCATGAACCAAGAGACCCAGTACCTC.

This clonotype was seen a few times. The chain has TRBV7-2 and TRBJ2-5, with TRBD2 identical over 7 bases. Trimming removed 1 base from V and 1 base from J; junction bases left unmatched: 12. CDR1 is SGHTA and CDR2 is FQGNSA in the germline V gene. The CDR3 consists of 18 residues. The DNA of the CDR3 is TGTGCCAGCAGCTTAGGGGGAGCGGGAACCTGGGGCCAAGAGACCCAGTACTTC. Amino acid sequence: CASSLGGAGTWGQETQYF.

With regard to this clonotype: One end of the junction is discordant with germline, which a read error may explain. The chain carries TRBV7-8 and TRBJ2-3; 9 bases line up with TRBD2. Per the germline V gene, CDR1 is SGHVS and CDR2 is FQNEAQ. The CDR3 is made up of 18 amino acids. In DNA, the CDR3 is TGTGCCAGCAGTTTAGCCGGGTTAGCGGGAGTGAACACAGATACGCAGTATTTT. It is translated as CASSLAGLAGVNTDTQYF.

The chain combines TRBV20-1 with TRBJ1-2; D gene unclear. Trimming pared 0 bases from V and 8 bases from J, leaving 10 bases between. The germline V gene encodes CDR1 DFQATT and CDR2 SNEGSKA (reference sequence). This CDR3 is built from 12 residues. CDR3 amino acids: CSARENAGGYTF. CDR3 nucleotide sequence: TGCAGTGCTAGAGAGAACGCGGGAGGCTACACCTTC.

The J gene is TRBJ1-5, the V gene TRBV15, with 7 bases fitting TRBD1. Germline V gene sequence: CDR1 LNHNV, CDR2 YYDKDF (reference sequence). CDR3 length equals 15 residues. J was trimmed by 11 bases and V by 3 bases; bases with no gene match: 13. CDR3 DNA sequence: TGTGCCACCAGCAGGGACAGGTCGGCTTCTGGGTCCCAGCATTTT. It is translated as CATSRDRSASGSQHF.

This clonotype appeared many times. The CDR3 region is CASSERWDELYAEAFF. DNA for the CDR3: TGTGCCAGCAGTGAACGGTGGGACGAGCTTTACGCTGAAGCTTTCTTT. The V and J genes are TRBV6-1 and TRBJ1-1, with TRBD1 as a possible D gene (5 bases). Trimming took off 2 bases at V and 6 bases at J, with 19 bases between the two ends. CDR1 and CDR2 (germline): MNHNS, SASEGT. The CDR3 length is 16 residues.

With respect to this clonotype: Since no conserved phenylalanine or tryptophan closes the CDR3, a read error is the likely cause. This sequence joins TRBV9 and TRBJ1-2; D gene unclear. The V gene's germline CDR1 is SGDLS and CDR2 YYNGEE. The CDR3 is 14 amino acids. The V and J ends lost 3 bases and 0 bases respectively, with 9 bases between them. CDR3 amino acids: CASSETGANYGYTL. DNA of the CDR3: TGTGCCAGCAGCGAGACGGGAGCTAACTATGGCTACACCCTC.

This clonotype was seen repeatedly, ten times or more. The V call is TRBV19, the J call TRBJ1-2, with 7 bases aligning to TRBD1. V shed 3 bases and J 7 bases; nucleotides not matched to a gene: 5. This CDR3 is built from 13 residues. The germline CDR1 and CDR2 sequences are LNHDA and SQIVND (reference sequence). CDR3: CASSIQGGGGYTF. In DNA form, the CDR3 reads TGTGCCAGTAGTATCCAGGGGGGAGGTGGCTACACCTTC.

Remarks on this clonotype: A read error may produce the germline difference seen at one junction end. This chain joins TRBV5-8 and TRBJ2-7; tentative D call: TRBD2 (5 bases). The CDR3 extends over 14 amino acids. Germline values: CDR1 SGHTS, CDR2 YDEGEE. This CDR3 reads CASSLLDSPYEQYF. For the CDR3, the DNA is TGCGCCAGCAGCTTGTTGGACTCACCGTACGAGCAGTACTTC.

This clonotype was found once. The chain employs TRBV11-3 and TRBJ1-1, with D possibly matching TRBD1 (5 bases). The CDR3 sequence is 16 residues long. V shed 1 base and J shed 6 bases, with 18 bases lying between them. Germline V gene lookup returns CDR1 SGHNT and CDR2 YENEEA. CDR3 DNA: TGTGCCAGCAGCTTAGCAGGGACGTACAGGATAGCTGAAGCTTTCTTT. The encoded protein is CASSLAGTYRIAEAFF.

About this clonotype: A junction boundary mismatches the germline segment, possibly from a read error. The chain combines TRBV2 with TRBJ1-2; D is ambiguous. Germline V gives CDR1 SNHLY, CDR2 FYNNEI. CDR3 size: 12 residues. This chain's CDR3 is CASSDQQHGYIF. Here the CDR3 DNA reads TGTGCCAGCAGTGATCAGCAACATGGCTACATCTTC.

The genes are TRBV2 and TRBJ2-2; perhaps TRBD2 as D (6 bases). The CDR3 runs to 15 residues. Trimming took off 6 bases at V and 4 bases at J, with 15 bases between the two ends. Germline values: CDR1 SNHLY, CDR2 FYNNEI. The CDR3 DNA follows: TGTGCCAGCAGCGTTCTGCGGGAAGGCACCGGGGAGCTGTTTTTT. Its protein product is CASSVLREGTGELFF.

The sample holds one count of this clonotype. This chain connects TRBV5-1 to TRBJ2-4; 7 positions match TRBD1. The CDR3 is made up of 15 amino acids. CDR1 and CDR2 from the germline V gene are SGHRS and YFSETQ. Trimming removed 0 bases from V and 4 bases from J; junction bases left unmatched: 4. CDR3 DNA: TGCGCCAGCAGCTTGGCGCAGGGACAGAAAAACATTCAGTACTTC. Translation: CASSLAQGQKNIQYF. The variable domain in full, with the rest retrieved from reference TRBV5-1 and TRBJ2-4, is KAGVTQTPRYLIKTRGQQVTLSCSPISGHRSVSWYQQTPGQGLQFLFEYFSETQRNKGNFPGRFSGRQFSNSRSEMNVSTLELGDSALYLCASSLAQGQKNIQYFGAGTRLSVL.

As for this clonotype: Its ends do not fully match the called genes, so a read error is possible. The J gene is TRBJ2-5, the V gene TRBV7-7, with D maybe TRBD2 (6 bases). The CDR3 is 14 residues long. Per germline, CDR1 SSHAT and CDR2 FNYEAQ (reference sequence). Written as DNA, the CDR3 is TGTGCTAGCAGCTTAGCGGCAGGGTTGCAGACCCAGTACTTC. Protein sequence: CASSLAAGLQTQYF.